A selection of T cell receptor beta chains follows, all from one sample in a study of CD8 T cells in Susac syndrome. TCRdb reprocessed the immunoSEQ multiplex PCR reads with MiXCR, giving one entry per CDR3 protein. The repertoire has more than 120,000 distinct CDR3 sequences, roughly 95% of them found once; the top ten carry over 0.07%. The sequencing input was CD4+ T cells from PBMCs. The receptors stem from a human donor in good health. Each CDR3 is given with its conserved first and last residue. The D gene is left open where the match is weak. Part of the rows lack a size; the others show once, few, many or a class for expanded clones.

V gene	J gene	clone size	D gene	CDR3 protein	CDR3 DNA
TRBV19	TRBJ2-5	.	TRBD1	CASSLQTGTGSKETQYF	TGTGCCAGTAGTCTCCAAACCGGGACAGGGTCAAAGGAGACCCAGTACTTC
TRBV20-1	TRBJ2-1	.	.	CSARDLQRVDEQFF	TGCAGTGCTAGAGATCTCCAGCGGGTCGATGAGCAGTTCTTC
TRBV6-1	TRBJ1-1	.	.	CASSGYSGTEAFF	TGTGCCAGCAGTGGATATTCGGGCACTGAAGCTTTCTTT
TRBV5-4	TRBJ2-3	.	TRBD2	CASSSRLAGGDTQYF	TGTGCCAGCAGCTCGCGGTTAGCGGGAGGTGATACGCAGTATTTT
TRBV20-1	TRBJ1-1	.	.	CSVKGLNTEAFF	TGCAGTGTGAAGGGCCTGAACACTGAAGCTTTCTTT
TRBV12-3/TRBV12-4	TRBJ2-7	.	.	CASSLRHSYEQYF	TGTGCCAGCAGTTTAAGACACTCCTACGAGCAGTACTTC
TRBV20-1	TRBJ1-2	.	TRBD1	CSARGQGVGGYTF	TGCAGTGCTAGGGGACAGGGGGTAGGGGGCTACACCTTC
TRBV3-1	TRBJ1-5	.	TRBD1	CASSRKRGQANQPQHF	TGTGCCAGCAGCCGAAAGCGTGGACAGGCCAATCAGCCCCAGCATTTT
TRBV28	TRBJ1-2	.	.	CASNPTAMGGYTF	TGTGCCTCTAACCCGACAGCCATGGGAGGCTACACCTTC
TRBV19	TRBJ2-1	.	TRBD2	CASLAGGKGNEQFF	TGTGCCAGCTTAGCGGGAGGAAAAGGCAATGAGCAGTTCTTC
TRBV2	TRBJ2-7	.	TRBD1	CASKFEAGGKNEQYF	TGTGCCAGCAAATTTGAGGCAGGGGGCAAAAACGAGCAGTACTTC
TRBV30	TRBJ1-1	.	.	CAWSVERQLNTEAFF	TGTGCCTGGAGTGTAGAACGGCAATTGAACACTGAAGCTTTCTTT
TRBV12-3/TRBV12-4	TRBJ2-1	once	TRBD2	CASSWGLANEQFF	TGTGCCAGCAGTTGGGGACTAGCTAATGAGCAGTTCTTC
TRBV27	TRBJ2-7	once	TRBD1	CASSTTGVNYEQYF	TGTGCCAGCAGTACGACAGGGGTAAACTACGAGCAGTACTTC
TRBV4-2	TRBJ2-6	.	.	CASSQVEGDSGANVLTF	TGTGCCAGCAGCCAAGTTGAAGGGGACTCTGGGGCCAACGTCCTGACTTTC
TRBV3-1	TRBJ2-5	.	.	CASGLDQTQYF	TGTGCCAGTGGATTAGATCAGACCCAGTACTTC